One sample yielded the 21 T cell receptor beta chains listed below, sequenced in a study of blood T cell repertoires in COVID-19. The table came from immunoSEQ multiplex PCR; TCRdb's copy has only in-frame clones and leaves some out. The table includes about 65,000 clones, 75% to 85% detected once. Sequencing was done on a sample of peripheral blood. The receptors originated from a human donor in a cohort sampled during active COVID-19.

The V and J genes are TRBV5-4 and TRBJ1-2; 10 bases are shared with TRBD1. This CDR3 is built from 16 residues. The V segment lost 4 bases and the J segment 4 bases; nucleotides outside the gene matches: 10. From germline, CDR1 is SGHNT and CDR2 YYREEE (reference sequence). CDR3 loop: CASSPGQGTFSYGYTF. CDR3 coding DNA: TGTGCCAGCAGCCCGGGACAGGGGACGTTCAGCTATGGCTACACCTTC.

V gene TRBV28 combines with J gene TRBJ2-7; 10 bases match TRBD2. The CDR3 consists of 15 residues. The V segment lost 6 bases and the J segment 0 bases; nucleotides outside the gene matches: 5. The germline V gene encodes CDR1 MDHEN and CDR2 SYDVKM. CDR3 sequence (DNA): TGTGCCAGCAGCTTTGGACTAGCGGTCTCCTACGAGCAGTACTTC. Translated: CASSFGLAVSYEQYF.

CDR3 loop: CASRSPSSYEQYF. CDR3 sequence (DNA): TGTGCCAGCAGGAGTCCTAGCTCCTACGAGCAGTACTTC. This chain uses TRBV27 with TRBJ2-7; D gene unclear. The CDR3 is 13 amino acids. Germline CDR1 reads MNHEY; CDR2 reads SMNVEV (reference sequence). V lost 6 bases, J lost 0 bases, and 9 bases lay in between.

In DNA form, the CDR3 reads TGTGCCAGCAGCGGCGGGGAAGGCAATCGGTACGAGCAGTACTTC. This translates into CASSGGEGNRYEQYF. V usage is TRBV7-2 and J usage is TRBJ2-7; TRBD2 is a possible D gene (6 bases). Trimming left V 5 bases short and J 4 bases short, with 18 bases between. The CDR3 sequence is 15 residues long. Germline values: CDR1 SGHTA, CDR2 FQGNSA.

This sequence joins TRBV4-3 and TRBJ1-2; 8 bases align to TRBD1. The CDR3 loop spans 14 amino acids. The germline V gene encodes CDR1 LGHNA and CDR2 YSLEER. Trimming at V came to 1 base and at J to 8 bases, leaving 6 bases not matched to a gene. The CDR3 coding sequence is TGCGCCAGCAGCCAAGCGGCCAGGGGGCAAGGCTACACCTTC. Amino acid sequence: CASSQAARGQGYTF.

J is TRBJ2-7 and V is TRBV7-2, with 8 bases fitting TRBD2. The CDR3 spans 14 residues. CDR1 is SGHTA, CDR2 FQGNSA, per germline. The V and J ends lost 3 bases and 0 bases, in that order; junction bases with no gene match: 1. CDR3 amino acids: CASSLGTSSYEQYF. The CDR3 nucleotides are TGTGCCAGCAGCTTGGGGACTAGCTCCTACGAGCAGTACTTC.

The chain links TRBV12-3 or TRBV12-4 to TRBJ2-3; D uncertain. V was trimmed by 3 bases and J by 9 bases, leaving 13 bases between them. The CDR3 loop spans 13 amino acids. The CDR3 region is CASSFGSRGTQYF. In DNA, the CDR3 is TGTGCCAGCAGTTTCGGGTCCCGTGGGACGCAGTATTTT.

The rearrangement uses TRBV2 and TRBJ1-6; tentative D call: TRBD1 (5 bases). This CDR3 has 14 residues. Trimming cost V 3 bases and J 10 bases, with 13 bases left between them. From germline, CDR1 is SNHLY and CDR2 FYNNEI. The CDR3 coding sequence is TGTGCCAGCAGTGAGGAGAGGGAGGGGTCACCCCTCCACTTT. Translated, it gives CASSEEREGSPLHF.

The chain joins TRBV5-6 to TRBJ2-1; TRBD1 agrees at 9 bases. This CDR3 contains 14 residues. The V gene end was trimmed by 3 bases and the J gene end by 9 bases; junction bases not matched to a gene: 7. Germline V gene lookup returns CDR1 SGHDT and CDR2 YYEEEE. The CDR3 region is CASSSGTGTGEQFF. DNA of the CDR3: TGTGCCAGCAGCTCGGGGACAGGGACGGGTGAGCAGTTCTTC.

The J gene is TRBJ1-5, the V gene TRBV19; D might be TRBD1 (5 bases). CDR3 size: 12 residues. Germline V CDR1 and CDR2: LNHDA, SQIVND (reference sequence). V gave up 11 bases and J gave up 9 bases, with 17 bases separating them. CDR3 residues: CAGGAGKGPQHF. The CDR3 region has the DNA TGTGCCGGAGGGGCAGGGAAGGGGCCCCAGCATTTT. Full variable domain (remainder filled in from reference TRBV19 and TRBJ1-5): DGGITQSPKYLFRKEGQNVTLSCEQNLNHDAMYWYRQDPGQGLRLIYYSQIVNDFQKGDIAEGYSVSREKKESFPLTVTSAQKNPTAFYLCAGGAGKGPQHFGDGTRLSIL.

This clone showed up just a few times. The chain combines TRBV5-5 with TRBJ1-5; no firm D call. V was cut by 2 bases and J by 4 bases, with 16 bases left in between. The CDR3 extends over 16 amino acids. CDR1 is SGHKS, CDR2 YYEKEE, per germline (reference sequence). The CDR3 DNA is TGTGCCAGCAGCTTAGAATCTGGCGGTCTAAATCAGCCCCAGCATTTT. Protein sequence: CASSLESGGLNQPQHF.

This chain uses TRBV4-2 with TRBJ2-2; 13 bases are a match to TRBD2. With 8 bases clipped from V and 8 bases from J, the junction kept 11 bases outside the gene matches. Germline values: CDR1 LGHNA, CDR2 YNFKEQ. The CDR3 covers 16 residues. The CDR3 spells CASAGTSGTLGGELFF. CDR3 nucleotides: TGTGCCAGCGCCGGGACTAGCGGGACCCTAGGGGGGGAGCTGTTTTTT.

The V call is TRBV15, the J call TRBJ2-7; D may be TRBD1 (6 bases). Trimming took 0 bases from V and 6 from J, leaving 15 bases between them. This CDR3 comprises 15 residues. From germline, CDR1 is LNHNV and CDR2 YYDKDF (reference sequence). CDR3 region: CATSRDLPGVGEQYF. CDR3 nucleotide sequence: TGTGCCACCAGCAGAGATCTTCCAGGGGTGGGCGAGCAGTACTTC.

This clone has more than one count but fewer than ten. V is TRBV5-1 and J is TRBJ2-2; possibly TRBD2 for D (6 bases). From germline, CDR1 is SGHRS and CDR2 YFSETQ. The CDR3 consists of 14 residues. V lost 0 bases, J lost 5 bases, and 8 bases lay in between. DNA for the CDR3: TGCGCCAGCAGCTTGGAGGCGGGGACCGGGGAGCTGTTTTTT. Translating it yields CASSLEAGTGELFF.

V and J are TRBV11-2 and TRBJ1-6; TRBD1 matches at 9 bases. V gave up 7 bases and J gave up 6 bases; unmatched junction bases: 4. The CDR3 consists of 14 residues. Germline V gene sequence: CDR1 SGHAT, CDR2 FQNNGV. The CDR3 DNA follows: TGTGCCAGCACCGGGACAGGGCCTAATTCACCCCTCCACTTT. Translated, it gives CASTGTGPNSPLHF.

This rearrangement joins TRBV5-4 to TRBJ1-2; D possibly corresponds to TRBD1 (6 bases). This CDR3 contains 15 residues. CDR1 is SGHNT, CDR2 YYREEE, per germline (reference sequence). V lost 3 bases, J lost 5 bases, and 17 bases lay in between. Here the CDR3 DNA reads TGTGCCAGCAGCTATGGACAGCCCGGACGGTATGGCTACACCTTC. Its protein is CASSYGQPGRYGYTF.

This clone was observed a single time. The V and J genes are TRBV5-6 and TRBJ2-3, with 7 positions matching TRBD2. Germline CDR1 and CDR2: SGHDT and YYEEEE. Trimming took 10 bases from V and 2 from J; bases not matched to a gene: 10. There are 14 residues in the CDR3. This chain's CDR3 is CASRGERDTDTQYF. DNA of the CDR3: TGTGCCTCTCGGGGGGAACGGGACACAGATACGCAGTATTTT. Based on the CDR3 plus reference TRBV5-6 and TRBJ2-3, the full variable domain is DAGVTQSPTHLIKTRGQQVTLRCSPKSGHDTVSWYQQALGQGPQFIFQYYEEEERQRGNFPDRFSGHQFPNYSSELNVNALLLGDSALYLCASRGERDTDTQYFGPGTRLTVL.

This chain links TRBV3-1 (or the pseudogene TRBV3-2) with TRBJ2-3; TRBD1 might be the D (6 bases). Germline lookup yields CDR1 LGHDT and CDR2 YNNKEL (reference sequence). This CDR3 spans 16 amino acids. V was shortened by 1 base and J by 1 base, with 12 bases between the two germline ends. The CDR3 here is CASSQAKTGRTDTQYF. In nucleotides, the CDR3 is TGTGCCAGCAGCCAAGCTAAAACAGGGCGCACAGATACGCAGTATTTT.

The chain is built from TRBV7-2 and TRBJ2-5; TRBD2 is a possible D gene (6 bases). CDR3 length equals 12 residues. In germline, CDR1 is SGHTA, CDR2 FQGNSA. V was cut by 4 bases and J by 5 bases, with 8 bases left in between. The CDR3 protein is CASSSGLETQYF. The CDR3 coding sequence is TGTGCCAGCAGCTCGGGACTTGAGACCCAGTACTTC. The complete variable domain, with remaining parts taken from reference TRBV7-2 and TRBJ2-5, reads GAGVSQSPSNKVTEKGKDVELRCDPISGHTALYWYRQSLGQGLEFLIYFQGNSAPDKSGLPSDRFSAERTGGSVSTLTIQRTQQEDSAVYLCASSSGLETQYFGPGTRLLVL.

The gene calls are TRBV5-8 and TRBJ1-1; 7 bases agree with TRBD1. J lost 1 base, V lost 4 bases, and 10 bases had no gene match. Per the germline V gene, CDR1 is SGHTS and CDR2 is YDEGEE. The CDR3 length is 16 residues. The CDR3 spells CASSGQGVITNTEAFF. CDR3 bases: TGTGCCAGCAGCGGGCAGGGGGTAATTACGAACACTGAAGCTTTCTTT.

This clone is a singleton in its sample. The chain uses TRBV27 and TRBJ2-5; possibly TRBD1 for D (6 bases). Trimming took off 6 bases at V and 2 bases at J, with 10 bases between the two ends. CDR1 MNHEY and CDR2 SMNVEV come from the germline V gene (reference sequence). The CDR3 loop spans 13 amino acids. CDR3 loop: CASRTGWQETQYF. The CDR3 DNA follows: TGTGCCAGCAGGACAGGTTGGCAAGAGACCCAGTACTTC.